This T cell receptor (beta chain) originates from a study of blood T cell repertoires in COVID-19. The overall study: From the United States, Italy and Spain came samples of acute and convalescent COVID-19. Sources were T cells, B-cell-depleted T cells, or PBMCs; the material itself was cDNA or gDNA.

Trimming shortened V by 3 bases and J by 10 bases, and 9 bases separated the two germline ends. The CDR3 has 12 amino acids. Authors' methods: Using reference gene primer amplification, nucleated cell counts were estimated. This table comes from immunoSEQ multiplex PCR, and its TCRdb copy is limited to in-frame clones, with some not included. The V and J calls and the clone size are those of that table, but D and trimming were determined from the DNA. The sample records around 40,000 clones, almost 90% being singletons. This receptor was obtained from a human donor in a cohort sampled during active COVID-19. V gene TRBV12-3 or TRBV12-4 combines with J gene TRBJ1-4; no clear D. Material for sequencing was peripheral blood. The CDR3 bases are TGTGCCAGCAGTTTGAGTCCGGGAAAACTGTTTTTT. Translated, it gives CASSLSPGKLFF.